This entry is about one T cell receptor (beta chain). It lacks a known antigen. Within one base of it there is no much larger clone, and no base qualities were kept. In the ophthalmopathy patients, disease was moderately to severely active, with a Clinical Activity Score of 3 or more, a NOSPECS grade of 4 or more, and a duration of less than 3 months. Exclusion was applied to patients with uncontrolled infections, other autoimmune diseases, pregnancy or lactation. Diagnoses were based on clinical symptoms, serum thyroxine and TRAb, thyroid ultrasound and orbital computed tomography. PBMCs were separated from under 11 ml of fresh peripheral blood using Ficoll-Paque density gradient centrifugation. Total RNA was extracted with Trizol reagent, and quality was checked on an Agilent 2100 Bioanalyzer. This specimen comes from a study of T cells in Graves' hyperthyroidism and ophthalmopathy (dated by TCRdb to about 2019). Context from the whole study: Peripheral blood was collected at initial diagnosis, before any treatment. In addition, the study compared T-cell repertoires in thyroid tissue and in blood from roughly 6 Graves' hyperthyroidism patients. For training and testing, the 100 patients in the discovery cohort were randomly divided in a 7:3 ratio. Whether ophthalmopathy could be predicted prospectively was tested in an independent validation cohort made up of under 20 hyperthyroidism patients plus 17 patients who later progressed to ophthalmopathy. A discovery cohort of 95 to 100 patients, roughly 40 with Graves' ophthalmopathy and approximately 55 with stable Graves' hyperthyroidism, was used to find distinguishing TCR V-J signatures. Once sampling was done, hyperthyroidism patients were given methimazole at a starting dose of 30 mg daily, whereas ophthalmopathy patients were given high-dose intravenous methylprednisolone. TCR Vbeta CDR3 sequencing of 135 peripheral blood samples (fewer than 45 ophthalmopathy, 75 hyperthyroidism and roughly 17 progressor patients) is reported in the paper.

Points the paper makes about the study in general: In cross-validation, a model built on a 13 V-J signature told ophthalmopathy apart from stable hyperthyroidism with 87.88% sensitivity and 81% to 82% specificity, and in testing the same model reached 80%/75%. Sample size was not statistically predetermined, and investigators were not blinded to group allocation. In validation, progression to ophthalmopathy was predicted by the model with approximately 67% sensitivity and roughly 76% specificity, a median of about 6.8 months before onset. Most expanded thyroid clonotypes (frequency above 0.001) were also detected in blood, a finding suggesting that blood repertoires may reflect thyroid immune responses.

Amplification of TCR beta CDR3 regions was carried out from RNA transcripts. For the first round of RT-PCR on the TCR CDR3, the HTBI primer set was used together with the Qiagen OneStep RT-PCR kit. Libraries were constructed in a second round of multiplex PCR, after which size selection and purification were performed. Paired-end sequencing of the libraries was performed with 100 bp reads on an Illumina HiSeq2000. The paper's data handling went like this. SOAPnuke was used to process the raw data, throwing out any read that contained adapters or uncalled bases, had a mean Phred below 15, or lacked an exact constant-primer or identifier match. High-quality paired reads were merged with COPE v1.2.5, and unique nucleotide sequences were defined as clonotypes. Clonotypes were aligned to IMGT TRBV, TRBD and TRBJ reference segments using MiTCR v1.1. The analysis included only V-J combinations with a frequency above 0.0001, which together covered 99% to 99.2% of the repertoires. The TCS score was defined as F50 (clonal expansion) divided by E x V (chaos), with BLOSUM62-based TCRdist calculated between CDR3 peptides within each V-J. Welch's t-statistics and random forest reduced approximately 520 V-J features to roughly 13, which were used in a naive Bayes classifier (R e1071). The public reads were quality trimmed at Q25 with fastp and then assembled into clones with MiXCR by TCRdb, keeping productive beta chains. Rows matching on CDR3 protein sequence are summarized as one entry with the most common DNA and genes. TCRdb, rather than the study authors, made the V and J calls. This sample has roughly 380,000 distinct CDR3 sequences in its table, and about a sixth of those were observed once. The biggest ten clones account for around 15% of the sample.

In the germline V gene, CDR1 corresponds to SGHTA and CDR2 to FQGNSA. Germline trimming amounts to 1 base on V and 7 bases on J, with 8 as the count of junction bases outside the gene matches. The CDR3 numbers 15 residues from cysteine through phenylalanine. The entry retains the CDR3 DNA only, 45 bases that are in frame from base 1. What was sequenced was blood. The clonotype originates from a woman between 40 and 50 years old with Graves' ophthalmopathy. The sequence joins TRBV7-2 to TRBJ2-7, with TRBD1 matching 9 junction bases. At the DNA level, the sequence is TGTGCCAGCAGCTTAGGACGGACAGGGGCGGGAGAGCAGTACTTC. Its protein reads: CASSLGRTGAGEQYF.